The next 16 T cell receptor beta chains were all read from a single sample in a study of blood T cell repertoires in COVID-19. Repertoires were generated with immunoSEQ multiplex PCR, while TCRdb's copy carries only in-frame clones and drops some. The sample has some 76,000 clones, around 79% seen once. The sequenced sample was peripheral blood. These receptors were taken from a man in his forties or fifties with acute or convalescent COVID-19.

This clone was picked up one time. This chain joins TRBV12-5 and TRBJ1-1; 9 bases are shared with TRBD1. Trimming took 1 base from V and 0 from J; bases not matched to a gene: 3. Germline V gene sequence: CDR1 LGHNT, CDR2 FRNRAP. The CDR3 loop spans 16 amino acids. In nucleotides, the CDR3 is TGTGCTAGTGGTTTGGGGGGGACAGGGATGAACACTGAAGCTTTCTTT. It is translated as CASGLGGTGMNTEAFF. The full variable domain, with the rest looked up from reference TRBV12-5 and TRBJ1-1, is DARVTQTPRHKVTEMGQEVTMRCQPILGHNTVFWYRQTMMQGLELLAYFRNRAPLDDSGMPKDRFSAEMPDATLATLKIQPSEPRDSAVYFCASGLGGTGMNTEAFFGQGTRLTVV.

The V gene is TRBV4-2, the J gene TRBJ2-2; maybe TRBD1 (5 bases). Trimming removed 0 bases from V and 7 bases from J, with 12 bases in between. The CDR3 spans 15 residues. Germline V gene data show CDR1 as LGHNA and CDR2 as YNFKEQ. CDR3 region: CASSQEGPGHGELFF. In nucleotides, the CDR3 is TGTGCCAGCAGCCAAGAGGGCCCCGGACACGGGGAGCTGTTTTTT.

The rearrangement links TRBV11-2 to TRBJ1-1; D unresolved. The germline gives CDR1 SGHAT, CDR2 FQNNGV. This CDR3 is 14 amino acids long. V was shortened by 5 bases and J by 6 bases, with 16 bases between the two germline ends. CDR3 sequence: CASSRSGSGPEAFF. DNA of the CDR3: TGTGCCAGCAGCCGCTCCGGAAGCGGGCCTGAAGCTTTCTTT.

This chain uses TRBV19 with TRBJ1-4; D is ambiguous. This CDR3 comprises 12 residues. Germline V gene lookup returns CDR1 LNHDA and CDR2 SQIVND (reference sequence). Trimming pared 5 bases from V and 4 bases from J, leaving 5 bases between. For the CDR3, the DNA is TGTGCCAGTAGTTCCTATAATGAAAAACTGTTTTTT. Encoded protein: CASSSYNEKLFF.

The chain has TRBV12-5 and TRBJ2-1; D unclear. The CDR3 runs to 13 residues. Germline values: CDR1 LGHNT, CDR2 FRNRAP. V dropped 2 bases and J dropped 3 bases, with 5 bases sitting between them. The CDR3 nucleotides are TGTGCTAGTGGTTTGTCCAGCTACAATGAGCAGTTCTTC. This translates into CASGLSSYNEQFF.

The V gene is TRBV10-1, the J gene TRBJ1-1, with TRBD1 identical over 10 bases. V gave up 2 bases and J gave up 0 bases; unmatched junction bases: 3. Germline values: CDR1 WNHNN, CDR2 SYGVQD (reference sequence). The CDR3 covers 16 residues. CDR3 amino acids: CASSEGTGDVNTEAFF. The CDR3 DNA sequence: TGCGCCAGCAGTGAGGGGACAGGGGACGTGAACACTGAAGCTTTCTTT.

A single count supports this clone. The J gene is TRBJ2-7, the V gene TRBV12-3 or TRBV12-4; 7 bases agree with TRBD1. V was pared by 6 bases and J by 0 bases, with 2 bases of the junction left unmatched. The CDR3 covers 13 residues. The CDR3 DNA reads as TGTGCCAGCAGGGGGGACAGCTCCTACGAGCAGTACTTC. Translating it yields CASRGDSSYEQYF.

The rearrangement links TRBV2 to TRBJ1-6; D unresolved. Germline V gene sequence: CDR1 SNHLY, CDR2 FYNNEI. The CDR3 runs to 13 residues. V lost 3 bases and J lost 9, with 9 bases in between. CDR3 bases: TGTGCCAGCAGTGACAGGTTGGGTTCACCCCTCCACTTT. Translated, it gives CASSDRLGSPLHF.

The chain joins TRBV7-2 to TRBJ1-1; tentatively, D is TRBD1 (5 bases). V shed 3 bases and J shed 4 bases, with 15 bases lying between them. The CDR3 is 15 residues long. Germline V gene sequence: CDR1 SGHTA, CDR2 FQGNSA. The CDR3 region has the DNA TGTGCCAGCAGCTTGGAGGGGAGTAGGAGCACTGAAGCTTTCTTT. It is translated as CASSLEGSRSTEAFF.

The V gene is TRBV5-5, the J gene TRBJ2-4; D might be TRBD1 (5 bases). There are 15 residues in the CDR3. Germline assignment: CDR1 SGHKS and CDR2 YYEKEE (reference sequence). V shed 0 bases and J shed 3 bases, with 10 bases lying between them. The CDR3 spells CASSLEGKVKNIQYF. The CDR3 nucleotides are TGTGCCAGCAGCTTGGAGGGGAAAGTCAAAAACATTCAGTACTTC. Together with reference TRBV5-5 and TRBJ2-4, the CDR3 gives the full variable domain: DAGVTQSPTHLIKTRGQQVTLRCSPISGHKSVSWYQQVLGQGPQFIFQYYEKEERGRGNFPDRFSARQFPNYSSELNVNALLLGDSALYLCASSLEGKVKNIQYFGAGTRLSVL.

V and J are TRBV11-2 and TRBJ1-3; weak D call: TRBD1 (5 bases). The V gene lost 5 bases and the J gene lost 1 base, with 15 bases spanning the gap. The CDR3 spans 16 residues. The V gene's germline CDR1 is SGHAT and CDR2 FQNNGV. CDR3 in amino acids: CASSPNPTASGNTIYF. The CDR3 coding sequence is TGTGCCAGCAGCCCAAACCCGACAGCGTCTGGAAACACCATATATTTT.

The chain uses TRBV10-3 and TRBJ2-3; tentatively, D is TRBD1 (6 bases). This CDR3 region has 13 residues. The V gene lost 10 bases and the J gene lost 4 bases, with 15 bases spanning the gap. Germline V lookup: CDR1 ENHRY, CDR2 SYGVKD. The CDR3 DNA reads TGTGCCACCAACAGGGTCACATCAGATACGCAGTATTTT. Residues: CATNRVTSDTQYF.

In this sample, this clone turned up once. The chain carries TRBV28 and TRBJ1-5; 9 bases map to TRBD1. In germline, CDR1 is MDHEN, CDR2 SYDVKM. The V and J ends lost 5 bases and 6 bases, in that order; junction bases with no gene match: 8. There are 15 residues in the CDR3. The CDR3 sequence: CASSVVGQGSQPQHF. The CDR3 DNA sequence: TGTGCCAGCAGTGTAGTCGGACAGGGGAGTCAGCCCCAGCATTTT.

V gene TRBV11-3 combines with J gene TRBJ1-1, with 7 bases matching TRBD1. This CDR3 comprises 13 residues. J gave up 6 bases and V 5 bases, and 6 bases lay outside the gene matches. Germline-derived CDR1 and CDR2 are SGHNT and YENEEA. As DNA, the CDR3 is TGTGCCAGCAGCCTAGGACAGGTTGCTGAAGCTTTCTTT. Its translation: CASSLGQVAEAFF.

This chain's CDR3 is CASSALAKTYNEQFF. The CDR3 DNA reads as TGTGCCAGCAGCGCTCTAGCGAAAACTTACAATGAGCAGTTCTTC. This rearrangement joins TRBV9 to TRBJ2-1; the D gene is possibly TRBD2 (6 bases). CDR1 is SGDLS, CDR2 YYNGEE, per germline. Trimming shortened V by 3 bases and J by 4 bases, and 14 bases separated the two germline ends. This CDR3 contains 15 residues.

V gene TRBV30 combines with J gene TRBJ2-7, with D perhaps TRBD2 (6 bases). Looked up from germline, CDR1 is GTSNPN and CDR2 is SVGIG (reference sequence). The V end was cut by 0 bases, the J end by 2 bases, with 11 bases between. This CDR3 has 14 amino acids. CDR3: CAWSVGGPTYEQYF. The CDR3 nucleotides read TGTGCCTGGAGTGTGGGAGGACCAACCTACGAGCAGTACTTC.